This T cell receptor (beta chain) was profiled in a study of blood T cell repertoires in COVID-19 (dated by TCRdb to the early 2020s). Broadly, across the study: Collaborator samples came from the United States, Italy and Spain and covered acute and convalescent phases of COVID-19. The material from the prospective study consisted of cDNA or gDNA derived from T cells, B-cell-depleted T cells, or PBMCs. Deeply sampled blood TCRbeta repertoires from subjects exposed to, actively infected with, or recovered from COVID-19 were included in the dataset. HLA class I and class II types, where available, came from metadata supplied by the sample provider rather than from assay-based typing. Sample metadata almost always included a de-identified subject ID, COVID-19 status, age in years and sex. The repertoires were released in a freely available public database intended as a resource for research on the immune response to SARS-CoV-2. Samples were obtained from the ongoing ImmuneRACE study (first 160 participants) and from over 1,000 subjects provided by 6 global collaborators.

What the work shows at the level of the full study, not this receptor alone: How much clinical and demographic metadata was included differed by source and by participant, and the metadata was provided uncurated.

The immunoSEQ Assay, a bias-controlled multiplex PCR, was used to amplify TCRbeta CDR3 regions from genomic DNA. The paper's data handling went like this. The number of nucleated cells in each sample was estimated by amplification of reference gene primers within the assay. Sequence reads were collapsed and filtered to measure the absolute abundance of every unique TCRbeta CDR3 rearrangement. Productive Simpson clonality was computed per sample as the square root of Simpson's diversity index over productive rearrangements. As stored in TCRdb, this immuneACCESS dataset retains in-frame rearrangements with V and J assigned. A fraction of the clones does not appear; measured against another copy, unresolved V genes explain less than half of the discrepancy, and the remainder lacks a known reason. V and J calls and clone size are those listed in that table; D and trimming were worked out from the DNA. The sample data list some 460,000 clones, and 70% to 90% of these were observed just once. The ten largest clones take up about 2.1% of the sample.

To note about this clone: The antigen it recognizes is unknown. Base qualities are not recorded, but no much larger clone differs from it by a single base.

Participants in the prospective study were aged about 18 to 95 years, lived in some 24 United States geographic areas, and enrolled through a virtual design. Cohort assignment in the prospective study relied on participant-reported clinical history from a screening survey and a study questionnaire. Mobile phlebotomists in the prospective study collected whole blood, serum and a nasopharyngeal or oropharyngeal swab from every participant. Over an approximately 2-month period, participants in the prospective study had the option of providing additional blood draws and questionnaires. Prospective study blood samples were shipped either frozen or at room temperature before DNA extraction. CDR1 and CDR2 (SQVTM, ANQGSEA) derive from the germline V gene. V is pruned by 6 bases and J by 4 bases, leaving 6 bases of the junction without a gene match. From cysteine to phenylalanine, the CDR3 is 13 amino acids long. Of the read, only the CDR3 DNA is kept; its 39 bases are in frame from base 1.

The V gene is TRBV29-1 and the J gene is TRBJ2-5; the central 9 bases match TRBD1. The sequencing input was PBMCs or T cells enriched from blood (not recorded which). This receptor was taken from a woman younger than 35 with acute COVID-19. CDR3 protein: CSVNSDRGETQYF. In nucleotide form, the sequence is TGCAGCGTAAACTCGGACAGGGGAGAGACCCAGTACTTC.